Reported below is one T cell receptor (beta chain). Antigen unknown. The entry originates in a study of cytomegalovirus exposure and HLA in healthy donors. Whole-study findings and limits: Among TCR beta chains, those listed as cytomegalovirus-associated numbered around 180.

V lost 7 bases, J lost 5 bases, and 17 bases lay in between. The CDR3 has 14 amino acids. Germline V gene sequence: CDR1 MNHEY, CDR2 SVGAGI. The PCR used 60 Vbeta and 13 Jbeta primers. Clones were sequenced by immunoSEQ multiplex PCR, and TCRdb holds only the in-frame ones, with some missing. This table has approximately 160,000 clones, around 78% appearing once. Specimen: PBMCs. This TCR was recovered from a woman between 40 and 55 years old in good health and CMV-seronegative. This sequence joins TRBV6-5 and TRBJ1-1; maybe TRBD1 (5 bases). This chain's CDR3 is CASTPGRVGTEAFF. For the CDR3, the DNA is TGTGCCAGCACTCCAGGGAGGGTAGGGACTGAAGCTTTCTTT.